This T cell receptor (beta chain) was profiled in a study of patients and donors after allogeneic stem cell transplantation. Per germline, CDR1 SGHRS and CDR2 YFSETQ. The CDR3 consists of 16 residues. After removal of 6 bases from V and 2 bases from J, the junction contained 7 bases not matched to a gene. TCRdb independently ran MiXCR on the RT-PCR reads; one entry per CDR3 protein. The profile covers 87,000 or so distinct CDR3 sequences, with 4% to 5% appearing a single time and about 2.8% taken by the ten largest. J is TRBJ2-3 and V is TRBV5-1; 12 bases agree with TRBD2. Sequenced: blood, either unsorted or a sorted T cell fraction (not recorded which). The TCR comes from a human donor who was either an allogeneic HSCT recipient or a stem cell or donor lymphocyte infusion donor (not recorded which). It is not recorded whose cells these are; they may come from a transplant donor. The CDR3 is CASTSRTSGDTDTQYF. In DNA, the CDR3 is TGCGCCAGCACAAGCCGGACTAGCGGGGACACAGATACGCAGTATTTT.